This T cell receptor (beta chain) was sequenced in a study of post-analysis software for immune sequencing data. The germline gives CDR1 SGHRS, CDR2 YFSETQ. CDR3 length: 16 residues. V lost 3 bases and J lost 4, with 19 bases in between. Regarding the study as a whole: Patients showed TRBV5-6, TRBV5-1 and TRBV20-1 among five TRBV segments more frequent than in controls.

Libraries were made from TCR beta cDNA, and they carried unique molecular identifiers. TCRdb re-analysed the PCR reads in MiXCR, keeping a single row per CDR3 protein. Of roughly 670,000 distinct CDR3 sequences in the sample, 55% to 60% were seen once. A word on this clonotype: Its matching antigen is unknown.

The chain joins TRBV5-1 to TRBJ1-1; D ambiguous. Material for sequencing was blood. This TCR came from a girl aged 2-10 years with multiple sclerosis. The CDR3 here is CASSSAKTVGFTEAFF. Written as DNA, the CDR3 is TGCGCCAGCAGCTCCGCAAAGACCGTGGGCTTCACTGAAGCTTTCTTT.